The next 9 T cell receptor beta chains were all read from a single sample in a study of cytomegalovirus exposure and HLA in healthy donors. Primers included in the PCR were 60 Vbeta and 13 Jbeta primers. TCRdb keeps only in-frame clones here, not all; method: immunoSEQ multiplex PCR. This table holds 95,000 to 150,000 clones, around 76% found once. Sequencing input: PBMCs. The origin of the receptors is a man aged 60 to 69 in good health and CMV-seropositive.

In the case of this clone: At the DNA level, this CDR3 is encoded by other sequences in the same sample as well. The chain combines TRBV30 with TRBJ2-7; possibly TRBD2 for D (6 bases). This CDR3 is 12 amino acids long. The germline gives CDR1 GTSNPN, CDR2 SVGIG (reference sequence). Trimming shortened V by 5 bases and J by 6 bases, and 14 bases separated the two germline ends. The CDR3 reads CAWAGQVGEQYF. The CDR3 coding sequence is TGTGCCTGGGCGGGGCAGGTGGGCGAGCAGTACTTC.

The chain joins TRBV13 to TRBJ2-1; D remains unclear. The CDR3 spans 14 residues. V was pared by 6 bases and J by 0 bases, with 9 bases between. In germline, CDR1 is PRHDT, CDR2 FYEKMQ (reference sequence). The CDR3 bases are TGTGCCAGCAGACCGACGGGCTCCTACAATGAGCAGTTCTTC. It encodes CASRPTGSYNEQFF.

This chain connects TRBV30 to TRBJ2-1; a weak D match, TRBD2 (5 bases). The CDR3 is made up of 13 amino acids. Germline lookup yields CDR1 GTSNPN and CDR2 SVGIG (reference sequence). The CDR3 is CALERVAHNEQFF. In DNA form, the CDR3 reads TGTGCTCTGGAGAGGGTAGCCCACAATGAGCAGTTCTTC.

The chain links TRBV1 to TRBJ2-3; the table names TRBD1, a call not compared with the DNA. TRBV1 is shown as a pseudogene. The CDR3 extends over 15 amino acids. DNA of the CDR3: TGCACCAGCAGCCAAGTAGGGGATTCAACAGATACGCAGTATTTT. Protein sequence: CTSSQVGDSTDTQYF.

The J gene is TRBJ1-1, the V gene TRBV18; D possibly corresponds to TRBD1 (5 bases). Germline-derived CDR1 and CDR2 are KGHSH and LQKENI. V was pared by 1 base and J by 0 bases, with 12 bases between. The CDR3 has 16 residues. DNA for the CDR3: TGTGCCAGCTCACCACAGTCAGGGCTAATGAACACTGAAGCTTTCTTT. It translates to CASSPQSGLMNTEAFF.

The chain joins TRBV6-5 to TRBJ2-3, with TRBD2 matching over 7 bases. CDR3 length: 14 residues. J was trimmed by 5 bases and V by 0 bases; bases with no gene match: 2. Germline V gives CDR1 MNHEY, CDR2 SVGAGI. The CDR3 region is CASSYSSGGDTQYF. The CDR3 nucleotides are TGTGCCAGCAGTTACTCTTCGGGAGGAGATACGCAGTATTTT.

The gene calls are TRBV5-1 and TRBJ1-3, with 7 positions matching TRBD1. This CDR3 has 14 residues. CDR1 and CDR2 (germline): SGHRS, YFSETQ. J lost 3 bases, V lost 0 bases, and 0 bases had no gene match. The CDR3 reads CASSLGQGGNTIYF. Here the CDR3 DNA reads TGCGCCAGCAGCTTGGGACAGGGTGGAAACACCATATATTTT.

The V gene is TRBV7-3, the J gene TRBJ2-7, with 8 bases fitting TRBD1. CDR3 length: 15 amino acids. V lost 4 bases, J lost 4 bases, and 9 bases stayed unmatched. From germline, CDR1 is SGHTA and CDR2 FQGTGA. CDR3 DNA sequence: TGTGCCAGCAGCTCCCCGGCAGGGGGCGGATACGAGCAGTACTTC. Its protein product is CASSSPAGGGYEQYF.

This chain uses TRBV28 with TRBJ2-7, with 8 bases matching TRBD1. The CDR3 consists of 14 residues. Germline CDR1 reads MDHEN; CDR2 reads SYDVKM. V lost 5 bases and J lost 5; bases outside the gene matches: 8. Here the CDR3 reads CASSRTGRGHEQYF. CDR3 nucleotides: TGTGCCAGCAGTAGGACAGGGCGGGGCCACGAGCAGTACTTC.